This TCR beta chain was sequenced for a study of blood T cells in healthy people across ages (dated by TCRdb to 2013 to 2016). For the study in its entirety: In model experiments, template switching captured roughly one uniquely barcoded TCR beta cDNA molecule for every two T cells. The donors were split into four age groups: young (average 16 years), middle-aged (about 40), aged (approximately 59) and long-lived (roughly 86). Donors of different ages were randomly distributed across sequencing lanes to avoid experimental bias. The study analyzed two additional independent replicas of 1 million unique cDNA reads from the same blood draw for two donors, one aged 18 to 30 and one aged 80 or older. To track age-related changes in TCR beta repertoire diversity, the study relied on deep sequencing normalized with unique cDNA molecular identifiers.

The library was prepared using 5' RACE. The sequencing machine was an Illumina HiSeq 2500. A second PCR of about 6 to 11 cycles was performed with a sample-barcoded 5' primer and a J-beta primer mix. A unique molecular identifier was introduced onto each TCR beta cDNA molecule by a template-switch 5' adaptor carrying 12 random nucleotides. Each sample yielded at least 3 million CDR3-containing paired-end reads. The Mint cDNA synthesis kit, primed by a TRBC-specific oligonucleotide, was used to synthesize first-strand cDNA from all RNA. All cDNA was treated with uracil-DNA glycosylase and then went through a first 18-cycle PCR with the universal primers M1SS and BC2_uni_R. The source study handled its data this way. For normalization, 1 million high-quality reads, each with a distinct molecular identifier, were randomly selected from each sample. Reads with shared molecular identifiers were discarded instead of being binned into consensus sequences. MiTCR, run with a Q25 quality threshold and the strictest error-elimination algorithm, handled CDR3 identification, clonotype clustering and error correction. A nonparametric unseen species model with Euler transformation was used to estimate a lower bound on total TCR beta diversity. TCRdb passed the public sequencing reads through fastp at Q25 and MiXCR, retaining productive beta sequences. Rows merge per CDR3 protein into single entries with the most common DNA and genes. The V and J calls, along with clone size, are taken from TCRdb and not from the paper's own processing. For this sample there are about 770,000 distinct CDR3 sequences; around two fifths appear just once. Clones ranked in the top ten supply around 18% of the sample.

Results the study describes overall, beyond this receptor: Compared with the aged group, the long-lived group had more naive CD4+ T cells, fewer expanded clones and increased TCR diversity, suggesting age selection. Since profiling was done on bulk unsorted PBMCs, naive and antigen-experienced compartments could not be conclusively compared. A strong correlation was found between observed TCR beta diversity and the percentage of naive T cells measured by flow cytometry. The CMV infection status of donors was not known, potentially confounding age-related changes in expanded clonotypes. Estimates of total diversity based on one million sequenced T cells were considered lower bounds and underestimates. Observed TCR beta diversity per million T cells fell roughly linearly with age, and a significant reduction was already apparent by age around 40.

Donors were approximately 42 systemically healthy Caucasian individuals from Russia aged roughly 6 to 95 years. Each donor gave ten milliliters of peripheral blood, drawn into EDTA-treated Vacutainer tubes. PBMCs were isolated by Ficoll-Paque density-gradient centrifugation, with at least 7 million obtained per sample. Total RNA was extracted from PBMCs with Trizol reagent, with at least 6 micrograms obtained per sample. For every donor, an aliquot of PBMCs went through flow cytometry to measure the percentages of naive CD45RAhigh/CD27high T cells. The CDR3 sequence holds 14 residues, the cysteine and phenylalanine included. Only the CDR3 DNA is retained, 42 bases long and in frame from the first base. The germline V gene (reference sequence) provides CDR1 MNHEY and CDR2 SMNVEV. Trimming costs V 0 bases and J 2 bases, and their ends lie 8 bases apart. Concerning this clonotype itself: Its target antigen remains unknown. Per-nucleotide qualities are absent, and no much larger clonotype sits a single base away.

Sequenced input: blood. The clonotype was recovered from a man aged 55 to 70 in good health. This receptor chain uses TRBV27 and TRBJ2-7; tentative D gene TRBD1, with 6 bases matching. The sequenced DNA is TGTGCCAGCAGTTTATCGAAGGGGGCCTACGAGCAGTACTTC. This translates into CASSLSKGAYEQYF.